This T cell receptor (beta chain) stems from a study of T-cell memory formation after mild COVID-19. Study-wide results and limits: Contracting clones from day 15 to 85 had balanced CD4/CD8; later expanders favoured CD4+. The study detected some responding clones in pre-infection memory, suggesting cross-reactive memory joined.

As to this clonotype: Its antigen remains unknown.

Germline CDR1 DFQATT, CDR2 SNEGSKA (reference sequence). The length of the CDR3 is 15 residues. V lost 0 bases and J 6 bases, leaving 15 bases between the germline ends. Researchers used 5'RACE with constant-segment primers to make TCR alpha and TCR beta cDNA libraries that carry sample barcodes and UMIs. TCRdb called the 5' RACE reads again in MiXCR, with one record for every CDR3 protein. Of around 450,000 distinct CDR3 sequences in the sample, more than 20% were seen once. This chain links TRBV20-1 with TRBJ2-1; possible D gene TRBD2, 6 bases. This clonotype was obtained from an adult woman who had mild COVID-19 (a few samples of this study predate the infection). Cell type and time point are not known. The sample was PBMCs or a T cell subset sorted from them (not recorded which). The CDR3 region is CSARENPGEANEQFF. As DNA, the CDR3 is TGCAGTGCTAGAGAAAACCCGGGAGAGGCCAATGAGCAGTTCTTC.